This T cell receptor beta chain derives from a study of T cells in Graves' hyperthyroidism and ophthalmopathy. Study observations and caveats: A median 6.5 months before onset, the model predicted ophthalmopathy. Ophthalmopathy was told apart from stable hyperthyroidism by a 13 V-J model. In the blood, most expanded thyroid clonotypes above 0.001 appeared as well.

TCR beta CDR3 region amplification was performed from RNA transcripts. The study used the HTBI primer set for a first-round RT-PCR of the TCR CDR3. In TCRdb, the multiplex PCR reads were re-called with MiXCR into one record per CDR3 protein. The table lists 200,000 to 250,000 distinct CDR3 sequences, about 15% of them singletons, with 25% to 30% in the top ten. In this sample, this clonotype turned up many times. No antigen is known for it. Ophthalmopathy in the patients scored at least 3 on Clinical Activity Score and at least 4 on NOSPECS grade, lasting under 3 months. The CDR3 extends over 18 amino acids. Deletions cut 2 bases from V and 4 bases from J, with 24 bases between. Per germline, CDR1 MGHRA and CDR2 YSYEKL.

The chain has TRBV4-1 and TRBJ2-7; D perhaps matches TRBD1 (7 bases). The receptor's source is a young woman with Graves' ophthalmopathy. The sequencing sample was made of blood. CDR3 in DNA: TGCGCCAGCAGCCAAACGCGGGGCGAGGTACAGGGGATTTACGAGCAGTACTTC. The encoded protein is CASSQTRGEVQGIYEQYF.